This T cell receptor (beta chain) was profiled in a study of blood T cell repertoires in COVID-19. V lost 8 bases and J lost 8, with 18 bases in between. In germline, CDR1 is LNHDA, CDR2 SQIVND (reference sequence). CDR3 length: 14 residues. TCRdb's copy holds only in-frame clones and misses some; the assay was immunoSEQ multiplex PCR. The sample records about 250,000 clones, about 87% being singletons. The rearrangement links TRBV19 to TRBJ1-4; the D is unclear. Sequencing input: peripheral blood. This receptor was identified in a woman in her twenties or thirties with COVID-19, enrolled during active disease. CDR3 DNA: TGTGCCAGTGCCCTAGCAGTGAGGGAAGAAAAACTGTTTTTT. The encoded protein is CASALAVREEKLFF.